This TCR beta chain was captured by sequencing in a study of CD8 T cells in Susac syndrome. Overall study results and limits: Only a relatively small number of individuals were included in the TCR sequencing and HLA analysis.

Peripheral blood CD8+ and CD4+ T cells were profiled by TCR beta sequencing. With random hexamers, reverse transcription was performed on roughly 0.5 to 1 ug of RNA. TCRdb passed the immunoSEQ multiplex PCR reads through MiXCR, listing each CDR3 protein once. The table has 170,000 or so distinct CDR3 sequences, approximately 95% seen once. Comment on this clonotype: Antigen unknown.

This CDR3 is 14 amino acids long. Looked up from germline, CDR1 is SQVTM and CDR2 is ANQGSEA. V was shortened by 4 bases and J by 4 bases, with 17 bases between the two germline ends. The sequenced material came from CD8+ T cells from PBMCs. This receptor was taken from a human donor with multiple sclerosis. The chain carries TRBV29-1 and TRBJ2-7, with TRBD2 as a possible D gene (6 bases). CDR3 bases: TGCAGCGTTGCCGGGACTTCACTAGGATACGAGCAGTACTTC. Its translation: CSVAGTSLGYEQYF.